Listed here are 29 T cell receptor beta chains from one sample, sequenced in a study of cytomegalovirus exposure and HLA in healthy donors. The PCR employed 60 Vbeta primers together with 13 Jbeta primers. Data came from immunoSEQ multiplex PCR; TCRdb stores just in-frame clones and leaves some out. The sample includes over 100,000 clones, 80% to 90% of them seen just once. The material sequenced was PBMCs. These receptors came from a young woman in good health and CMV-seronegative.

V is TRBV27 and J is TRBJ1-4; D might be TRBD1 (6 bases). CDR3 length: 15 residues. Per the germline V gene, CDR1 is MNHEY and CDR2 is SMNVEV (reference sequence). V lost 2 bases to trimming and J lost 11 bases, with 18 bases between them. CDR3 protein: CASSLGVPGVGKLFF. The DNA for the CDR3 is TGTGCCAGCAGTTTAGGGGTCCCAGGGGTCGGGAAACTGTTTTTT.

V usage is TRBV4-1 and J usage is TRBJ2-1; the D gene is possibly TRBD1 (5 bases). The CDR3 runs 15 residues. Trimming cost V 1 base and J 7 bases, with 14 bases left between them. From germline, CDR1 is MGHRA and CDR2 YSYEKL. The CDR3 DNA reads as TGCGCCAGCAGCCAAGTAGGGGTTCAGATGAATGAGCAGTTCTTC. This encodes CASSQVGVQMNEQFF.

The count of this clone is one. The chain links TRBV4-1 to TRBJ2-2; a possible D gene is TRBD2 (7 bases). The CDR3 is 16 residues long. Trimming shortened V by 4 bases and J by 5 bases, and 17 bases separated the two germline ends. CDR1 MGHRA and CDR2 YSYEKL come from the germline V gene. Here the CDR3 DNA reads TGCGCCAGCAGCCTCTTTGGGGGGGCGGGGACCGGGGAGCTGTTTTTT. It translates to CASSLFGGAGTGELFF.

The V and J genes are TRBV5-4 and TRBJ2-3; D call uncertain. The germline V and J ends were trimmed by 1 base and 0 bases, with 9 bases remaining between them. Germline assignment: CDR1 SGHNT and CDR2 YYREEE (reference sequence). The CDR3 has 15 residues. The CDR3 region has the DNA TGTGCCAGCAGCTTGTGGGCACAAAGCACAGATACGCAGTATTTT. It yields the protein CASSLWAQSTDTQYF. The variable domain in full, completed from reference TRBV5-4 and TRBJ2-3, reads ETGVTQSPTHLIKTRGQQVTLRCSSQSGHNTVSWYQQALGQGPQFIFQYYREEENGRGNFPPRFSGLQFPNYSSELNVNALELDDSALYLCASSLWAQSTDTQYFGPGTRLTVL.

V usage is TRBV15 and J usage is TRBJ1-1, with a tentative D call TRBD1 (6 bases). The CDR3 has 17 residues. The V gene lost 5 bases and the J gene lost 2 bases, with 21 bases spanning the gap. Germline CDR1 LNHNV, CDR2 YYDKDF (reference sequence). CDR3 DNA: TGTGCCACCAGCGGAATCAGGGGAATAAGGGCTAACACTGAAGCTTTCTTT. Translation: CATSGIRGIRANTEAFF. Filled out from reference TRBV15 and TRBJ1-1, the complete variable domain reads DAMVIQNPRYQVTQFGKPVTLSCSQTLNHNVMYWYQQKSSQAPKLLFHYYDKDFNNEADTPDNFQSRRPNTSFCFLDIRSPGLGDTAMYLCATSGIRGIRANTEAFFGQGTRLTVV.

The chain has TRBV4-3 and TRBJ2-1; 13 bases fit TRBD2. This CDR3 comprises 15 residues. Germline-derived CDR1 and CDR2 are LGHNA and YSLEER. V trimming: 4 bases; J trimming: 5 bases; junction bases outside the gene matches: 2. In nucleotides, the CDR3 is TGCGCCAGCAGCCGACTAGCGGGGGGTCACAATGAGCAGTTCTTC. It specifies CASSRLAGGHNEQFF.

This clone was seen a few times. This chain uses TRBV5-1 with TRBJ1-1, with 8 nucleotides matching TRBD1. This CDR3 comprises 14 residues. Germline V gene lookup returns CDR1 SGHRS and CDR2 YFSETQ. With V trimmed by 6 bases and J by 2 bases, 6 bases remained unmatched. The CDR3, as DNA: TGCGCCAGCACGACAGGGGTGGGAAACACTGAAGCTTTCTTT. Translation: CASTTGVGNTEAFF.

The sample holds a few counts of this clone. This chain uses TRBV6-6 with TRBJ2-2; 7 bases line up with TRBD2. This CDR3 has 16 residues. Germline V CDR1 and CDR2: MNHNY, SVGAGI (reference sequence). V trimming: 2 bases; J trimming: 1 base; junction bases outside the gene matches: 4. The CDR3 region is CASSYLLAENTGELFF. The CDR3 DNA is TGTGCCAGCAGTTACCTTCTAGCGGAGAACACCGGGGAGCTGTTTTTT.

The chain combines TRBV7-8 with TRBJ2-7, with 8 bases lining up with TRBD1. This CDR3 is built from 13 residues. J lost 7 bases, V lost 4 bases, and 6 bases had no gene match. Per germline, CDR1 SGHVS and CDR2 FQNEAQ. In DNA, the CDR3 is TGTGCCAGCAGCTGGAACAGGGGGTGGGAGCAGTACTTC. Translating it yields CASSWNRGWEQYF. Full variable domain (remainder filled in from reference TRBV7-8 and TRBJ2-7): GAGVSQSPRYKVAKRGQDVALRCDPISGHVSLFWYQQALGQGPEFLTYFQNEAQLDKSGLPSDRFFAERPEGSVSTLKIQRTQQEDSAVYLCASSWNRGWEQYFGPGTRLTVT.

The genes are TRBV7-9 and TRBJ2-1, with a possible D match to TRBD1 (6 bases). Germline V lookup: CDR1 SEHNR, CDR2 FQNEAQ (reference sequence). V shed 1 base and J shed 4 bases, with 17 bases lying between them. The CDR3 contains 17 residues. This CDR3 reads CASSLGPTGLGYNEQFF. DNA of the CDR3: TGTGCCAGCAGCTTAGGACCGACAGGCCTGGGATACAATGAGCAGTTCTTC.

J is TRBJ1-1 and V is TRBV7-3, with D unclear. The CDR3 consists of 13 residues. V dropped 2 bases and J dropped 2 bases, with 6 bases sitting between them. The germline CDR1 and CDR2 sequences are SGHTA and FQGTGA. CDR3 protein: CASSLQYNTEAFF. The CDR3 nucleotides read TGTGCCAGCAGCTTACAGTATAACACTGAAGCTTTCTTT. The entire variable domain, with the rest obtained from reference TRBV7-3 and TRBJ1-1, is as follows: GAGVSQTPSNKVTEKGKYVELRCDPISGHTALYWYRQSLGQGPEFLIYFQGTGAADDSGLPNDRFFAVRPEGSVSTLKIQRTERGDSAVYLCASSLQYNTEAFFGQGTRLTVV.

The chain joins TRBV7-9 to TRBJ2-7; 8 bases line up with TRBD1. CDR3 size: 14 residues. Per the germline V gene, CDR1 is SEHNR and CDR2 is FQNEAQ (reference sequence). V shed 4 bases and J 12 bases; nucleotides not matched to a gene: 14. The CDR3 spells CASSWTSGGEGWYF. In DNA, the CDR3 is TGTGCCAGCAGCTGGACGTCAGGGGGCGAGGGGTGGTACTTC. Complete variable domain (other parts from reference TRBV7-9 and TRBJ2-7): DTGVSQNPRHKITKRGQNVTFRCDPISEHNRLYWYRQTLGQGPEFLTYFQNEAQLEKSRLLSDRFSAERPKGSFSTLEIQRTEQGDSAMYLCASSWTSGGEGWYFGPGTRLTVT.

The CDR3: CASSRPGQGFGYTF. The CDR3 region has the DNA TGTGCCAGCAGCAGACCGGGACAGGGGTTTGGCTACACCTTC. The V and J genes are TRBV7-2 and TRBJ1-2, with TRBD1 matching 10 bases. With 5 bases clipped from V and 7 bases from J, the junction kept 7 bases outside the gene matches. The CDR3 has 14 residues. The germline CDR1 and CDR2 sequences are SGHTA and FQGNSA.

The chain employs TRBV6-6 and TRBJ1-2; no reliable D call. Germline-derived CDR1 and CDR2 are MNHNY and SVGAGI (reference sequence). Between the trimmed V and J ends, which lost 7 bases and 4 bases, there was a span of 19 bases. This CDR3 is 15 amino acids long. The CDR3 region has the DNA TGTGCCAGCAATATCGGACCCCCGGGATCCTATGGCTACACCTTC. Amino acids: CASNIGPPGSYGYTF.

The genes are TRBV4-1 and TRBJ1-1; D call uncertain. The CDR3 totals 14 residues. Germline lookup yields CDR1 MGHRA and CDR2 YSYEKL. V was pared by 3 bases and J by 4 bases, with 12 bases between. CDR3 loop: CASSQPLRGTEAFF. DNA for the CDR3: TGCGCCAGCAGCCAGCCCCTGCGGGGCACTGAAGCTTTCTTT.

This clone has a handful of counts. This chain links TRBV6-1 with TRBJ2-2, with D perhaps matching TRBD2 (6 bases). With 8 bases removed from V and 3 bases from J, the gap between germline ends came to 7 bases. The V gene's germline CDR1 is MNHNS and CDR2 SASEGT. CDR3 length: 12 amino acids. CDR3 sequence reads: CASRGYTGELFF. CDR3 DNA: TGTGCCAGCCGGGGGTACACCGGGGAGCTGTTTTTT.

The chain carries TRBV5-4 and TRBJ2-1; TRBD2 agrees at 8 bases. Germline V gives CDR1 SGHNT, CDR2 YYREEE (reference sequence). With V trimmed by 7 bases and J by 6 bases, 9 bases remained unmatched. The CDR3 consists of 14 residues. The CDR3 sequence is CASGWSGSGNEQFF. As DNA, the CDR3 is TGTGCCAGCGGGTGGAGCGGGAGCGGCAATGAGCAGTTCTTC.

The count of this clone is one. V and J are TRBV19 and TRBJ1-5; TRBD1 matches 9 bases. Germline loops: CDR1 LNHDA, CDR2 SQIVND (reference sequence). This CDR3 is built from 15 residues. Germline trimming cut 5 bases from V and 4 bases from J; bases unmatched to any gene: 6. CDR3 sequence: CASSVTGTGNQPQHF. The CDR3 DNA reads TGTGCCAGTAGTGTGACCGGGACAGGGAATCAGCCCCAGCATTTT.

The chain combines TRBV5-4 with TRBJ2-5; TRBD2 matches at 9 bases. CDR3 length: 15 residues. V lost 2 bases and J lost 5; bases outside the gene matches: 7. CDR1 and CDR2 from the germline V gene are SGHNT and YYREEE (reference sequence). As DNA, the CDR3 is TGTGCCAGCAGCTTTCTAGCGGGGTTAAGGGAGACCCAGTACTTC. It is translated as CASSFLAGLRETQYF.

CDR3 loop: CASSSNEQFF. CDR3 nucleotide sequence: TGTGCCAGCAGTTCAAATGAGCAGTTCTTC. The chain uses TRBV28 and TRBJ2-1; D is unclear. The CDR3 has 10 residues. V was pared by 4 bases and J by 7 bases, with 2 bases between. In germline, CDR1 is MDHEN, CDR2 SYDVKM.

The CDR3 loop is CASSPRGTGQDTQYF. The CDR3 bases are TGTGCCAGCTCACCACGCGGGACAGGGCAAGATACGCAGTATTTT. The chain joins TRBV18 to TRBJ2-3, with 9 bases that match TRBD1. V trimming: 1 base; J trimming: 5 bases; junction bases outside the gene matches: 4. The CDR3 totals 15 residues. In germline, CDR1 is KGHSH, CDR2 LQKENI.

With respect to this clone: The sample contains more than one DNA sequence encoding this CDR3. The rearrangement links TRBV2 to TRBJ1-5, with no clear D. Between the trimmed V and J ends, which lost 3 bases and 4 bases, there was a span of 10 bases. The CDR3 is made up of 14 amino acids. The germline CDR1 and CDR2 sequences are SNHLY and FYNNEI. CDR3: CASSELSGNQPQHF. CDR3 sequence (DNA): TGTGCCAGCAGTGAGTTAAGCGGTAATCAGCCCCAGCATTTT.

The rearrangement links TRBV18 to TRBJ1-4; D gene unclear. The CDR3 contains 13 residues. V was clipped by 4 bases and J by 7 bases, with 10 bases between them. CDR1 KGHSH and CDR2 LQKENI come from the germline V gene. The CDR3 spells CASSLAVREKLFF. The CDR3 DNA reads as TGTGCCAGCTCACTCGCGGTCCGTGAAAAACTGTTTTTT.

This clone was seen a handful of times. This chain uses TRBV27 with TRBJ2-7; tentative D call: TRBD1 (7 bases). Deletions cut 7 bases from V and 4 bases from J, with 14 bases between. The CDR3 totals 13 residues. Germline loops: CDR1 MNHEY, CDR2 SMNVEV (reference sequence). CDR3 loop: CASIQAGGYEQYF. The CDR3 nucleotides read TGTGCCAGCATCCAGGCAGGGGGGTACGAGCAGTACTTC.

In this sample, this clone is medium-sized. This sequence joins TRBV2 and TRBJ1-3; possible D gene TRBD1, 6 bases. CDR3 length: 15 residues. CDR1 and CDR2 from the germline V gene are SNHLY and FYNNEI. Trimming left V 1 base short and J 7 bases short, with 14 bases between. The CDR3 DNA sequence: TGTGCCAGCAGTGAAGTTGGACAGATGAGGAACACCATATATTTT. It is translated as CASSEVGQMRNTIYF.

The chain is built from TRBV28 and TRBJ1-5, with D hard to call. V was shortened by 6 bases and J by 0 bases, with 15 bases between the two germline ends. The length of the CDR3 is 16 residues. Germline values: CDR1 MDHEN, CDR2 SYDVKM. The CDR3, as DNA: TGTGCCAGCAGCCTACTGGGCCTGAATAGCAATCAGCCCCAGCATTTT. Residues: CASSLLGLNSNQPQHF. The entire variable domain, with the rest obtained from reference TRBV28 and TRBJ1-5, is as follows: DVKVTQSSRYLVKRTGEKVFLECVQDMDHENMFWYRQDPGLGLRLIYFSYDVKMKEKGDIPEGYSVSREKKERFSLILESASTNQTSMYLCASSLLGLNSNQPQHFGDGTRLSIL.

This clone was detected only once. Sequence at one end of the junction differs from germline and may be a read error. This chain connects TRBV5-4 to TRBJ2-1; 11 nucleotides align to TRBD2. The germline V gene encodes CDR1 SGHNT and CDR2 YYREEE (reference sequence). CDR3 length: 14 residues. The CDR3 sequence: CASTPSGGNHEQFF. The DNA of the CDR3 is TGTGCGAGCACCCCTAGCGGGGGGAACCATGAGCAGTTCTTC.

V is TRBV19 and J is TRBJ1-1, with 11 bases that match TRBD1. V shed 10 bases, J shed 9 bases, and the junction held 19 bases outside the gene matches. The CDR3 is 16 residues long. Looked up from germline, CDR1 is LNHDA and CDR2 is SQIVND (reference sequence). This CDR3 reads CATQSRDGTGGEKAFF. CDR3 sequence (DNA): TGTGCCACCCAGTCTAGGGATGGGACAGGGGGTGAAAAAGCTTTCTTT.

The chain links TRBV7-9 to TRBJ1-2; possible D gene TRBD1, 6 bases. CDR3 size: 15 residues. V lost 5 bases to trimming and J lost 3 bases, with 16 bases between them. CDR1 SEHNR and CDR2 FQNEAQ come from the germline V gene (reference sequence). CDR3 in DNA: TGTGCCAGCAGCCCCCAAGGGGGGGGTGACTATGGCTACACCTTC. Protein: CASSPQGGGDYGYTF. The full variable domain, with the rest looked up from reference TRBV7-9 and TRBJ1-2, is DTGVSQNPRHKITKRGQNVTFRCDPISEHNRLYWYRQTLGQGPEFLTYFQNEAQLEKSRLLSDRFSAERPKGSFSTLEIQRTEQGDSAMYLCASSPQGGGDYGYTFGSGTRLTVV.